A single sample is the source of the 3 T cell receptor beta chains below, sequenced in a study of T cells after yellow fever vaccination. TCRdb reanalysed the 5' RACE reads using MiXCR and keeps one entry per CDR3 protein. The sample carries hundreds of thousands of distinct CDR3 sequences, approximately 13% recorded once. This material consisted of PBMCs, taken on the day of the yellow fever booster vaccination. These receptor sequences come from a man aged 25-45 years who received the YFV17D yellow fever vaccine.

J is TRBJ2-1 and V is TRBV5-6; 13 nucleotides agree with TRBD2. The CDR3 is 16 residues long. V trimming: 3 bases; J trimming: 7 bases; junction bases outside the gene matches: 7. Per germline, CDR1 SGHDT and CDR2 YYEEEE. The CDR3 here is CASSYERTSGSNEQFF. DNA for the CDR3: TGTGCCAGCAGCTATGAAAGGACTAGCGGGAGTAATGAGCAGTTCTTC.

This clonotype was seen only a few times. The chain has TRBV20-1 and TRBJ2-1; 11 bases align to TRBD2. The V and J ends lost 6 bases and 7 bases, in that order; junction bases with no gene match: 8. CDR3 length: 14 residues. The germline CDR1 and CDR2 sequences are DFQATT and SNEGSKA (reference sequence). This CDR3 reads CSAVSGRASNEQFF. The CDR3 DNA reads as TGCAGTGCAGTTAGCGGGAGGGCCAGTAATGAGCAGTTCTTC.

The chain couples TRBV6-2 or TRBV6-3 to TRBJ1-6; 7 bases agree with TRBD1. Germline loops: CDR1 MNHEY, CDR2 SVGEGT. CDR3 length: 19 amino acids. With V trimmed by 2 bases and J by 6 bases, 16 bases remained unmatched. The CDR3 reads CASSYPPDRVRPPNSPLHF. CDR3 bases: TGTGCCAGCAGTTACCCGCCCGACAGGGTGAGACCCCCTAATTCACCCCTCCACTTT.